Presented here are 30 T cell receptor beta chains from one specimen sequenced in a study of cytomegalovirus exposure and HLA in healthy donors. It was with 60 Vbeta and 13 Jbeta primers that the PCR ran. The data were produced by immunoSEQ multiplex PCR, yet TCRdb's version contains in-frame clones alone and is incomplete. The sample contains over 90,000 clones, approximately 80% of which appear only once. Material: PBMCs. Receptors were obtained from a male donor in good health and CMV-seropositive.

The chain has TRBV5-1 and TRBJ2-3, with a tentative D call TRBD2 (5 bases). In germline, CDR1 is SGHRS, CDR2 YFSETQ. The CDR3 is made up of 16 amino acids. Trimming left V 0 bases short and J 3 bases short, with 14 bases between. In nucleotides, the CDR3 is TGCGCCAGCAGCTTGGACGGGGTAGTGGGAACAGATACGCAGTATTTT. Translated: CASSLDGVVGTDTQYF. The complete variable domain, with remaining parts taken from reference TRBV5-1 and TRBJ2-3, reads KAGVTQTPRYLIKTRGQQVTLSCSPISGHRSVSWYQQTPGQGLQFLFEYFSETQRNKGNFPGRFSGRQFSNSRSEMNVSTLELGDSALYLCASSLDGVVGTDTQYFGPGTRLTVL.

Comment on this clone: This specimen includes other DNA sequences encoding the same CDR3. The V call is TRBV6-5, the J call TRBJ1-2; perhaps TRBD1 as D (5 bases). Between the trimmed V and J ends, which lost 2 bases and 2 bases, there was a span of 9 bases. The CDR3 spans 14 residues. Per germline, CDR1 MNHEY and CDR2 SVGAGI. DNA of the CDR3: TGTGCCAGCAGTTACGGGCGGGGCAACTATGGCTACACCTTC. Translated, it gives CASSYGRGNYGYTF.

About this clone itself: Germline and junction disagree at one end, which may indicate a read error. The CDR3, as DNA: TGTGCCAGCAGTCCCCTAAAGTCTGGGGCCAACGGCCTGACTTTC. The encoded protein is CASSPLKSGANGLTF. The chain uses TRBV27 and TRBJ2-6; D possibly corresponds to TRBD1 (5 bases). Per germline, CDR1 MNHEY and CDR2 SMNVEV (reference sequence). This CDR3 region has 15 residues.

V is TRBV30 and J is TRBJ2-1; TRBD2 aligns across 11 bases. CDR1 and CDR2 from the germline V gene are GTSNPN and SVGIG (reference sequence). CDR3 length equals 16 residues. Losses at the gene ends were 0 bases for V and 0 bases for J; bases not matched to a gene: 1. The CDR3 region has the DNA TGTGCCTGGAGTGTTGGGACTAGCGGCTCCTACAATGAGCAGTTCTTC. Encoded protein: CAWSVGTSGSYNEQFF.

The V and J genes are TRBV9 and TRBJ2-3; D gene uncertain. Germline V lookup: CDR1 SGDLS, CDR2 YYNGEE. Trimming took 0 bases from V and 0 from J, leaving 11 bases between them. This CDR3 is built from 16 residues. DNA of the CDR3: TGTGCCAGCAGCGTAGCGCCTCTCGGGAGCACAGATACGCAGTATTTT. This translates into CASSVAPLGSTDTQYF. The complete variable domain, with remaining parts taken from reference TRBV9 and TRBJ2-3, reads DSGVTQTPKHLITATGQRVTLRCSPRSGDLSVYWYQQSLDQGLQFLIQYYNGEERAKGNILERFSAQQFPDLHSELNLSSLELGDSALYFCASSVAPLGSTDTQYFGPGTRLTVL.

The V call is TRBV10-3, the J call TRBJ1-5; 7 nucleotides line up with TRBD1. The CDR3 totals 15 residues. V lost 6 bases and J lost 4; bases outside the gene matches: 9. CDR1 and CDR2 from the germline V gene are ENHRY and SYGVKD. Written as DNA, the CDR3 is TGTGCCATCAGCCCGGCGGAGGGGGCTAATCAGCCCCAGCATTTT. Encoded protein: CAISPAEGANQPQHF.

The chain employs TRBV27 and TRBJ2-6; tentatively, D is TRBD2 (6 bases). V was trimmed by 3 bases and J by 0 bases, leaving 12 bases between them. This CDR3 region has 17 residues. Germline values: CDR1 MNHEY, CDR2 SMNVEV (reference sequence). The CDR3 DNA reads as TGTGCCAGCAGTTTCAACGGACTAACCTCTGGGGCCAACGTCCTGACTTTC. It codes for CASSFNGLTSGANVLTF. Based on the CDR3 plus reference TRBV27 and TRBJ2-6, the full variable domain is EAQVTQNPRYLITVTGKKLTVTCSQNMNHEYMSWYRQDPGLGLRQIYYSMNVEVTDKGDVPEGYKVSRKEKRNFPLILESPSPNQTSLYFCASSFNGLTSGANVLTFGAGSRLTVL.

The chain employs TRBV30 and TRBJ1-5; D uncertain. CDR1 is GTSNPN and CDR2 is SVGIG in the germline V gene (reference sequence). Trimming removed 0 bases from V and 2 bases from J, with 11 bases in between. The CDR3 has 15 residues. The DNA of the CDR3 is TGTGCCTGGAGTGTGACTACAGTTCGCAATCAGCCCCAGCATTTT. As protein: CAWSVTTVRNQPQHF.

The chain couples TRBV6-1 to TRBJ2-6; 11 bases match TRBD1. The V and J ends lost 0 bases and 4 bases, in that order; junction bases with no gene match: 17. Germline CDR1 reads MNHNS; CDR2 reads SASEGT. The CDR3 covers 22 residues. The CDR3 sequence: CASSEARGTDRGLIRGANVLTF. In DNA form, the CDR3 reads TGTGCCAGCAGTGAAGCGCGGGGTACGGACAGGGGGCTTATTCGGGGGGCCAACGTCCTGACTTTC.

CDR3 region: CASSFSLAGGADTQYF. CDR3 nucleotides: TGTGCCAGCAGCTTTTCCCTAGCGGGAGGGGCAGATACGCAGTATTTT. V gene TRBV7-9 combines with J gene TRBJ2-3; TRBD2 matches 12 bases. The V gene's germline CDR1 is SEHNR and CDR2 FQNEAQ (reference sequence). The CDR3 consists of 16 residues. V shed 3 bases, J shed 4 bases, and the junction held 5 bases outside the gene matches.

The chain has TRBV5-1 and TRBJ1-2; D gene unclear. Per germline, CDR1 SGHRS and CDR2 YFSETQ. The CDR3 loop spans 14 amino acids. The V end was cut by 5 bases, the J end by 1 base, with 12 bases between. CDR3 sequence (DNA): TGCGCCAGCAGAGAAGACACAGTTAACTATGGCTACACCTTC. Encoded protein: CASREDTVNYGYTF. Looking up the rest from reference TRBV5-1 and TRBJ1-2 gives the full variable domain: KAGVTQTPRYLIKTRGQQVTLSCSPISGHRSVSWYQQTPGQGLQFLFEYFSETQRNKGNFPGRFSGRQFSNSRSEMNVSTLELGDSALYLCASREDTVNYGYTFGSGTRLTVV.

The chain couples TRBV19 to TRBJ1-1; 7 bases agree with TRBD1. CDR3 length: 14 amino acids. Per the germline V gene, CDR1 is LNHDA and CDR2 is SQIVND (reference sequence). V gave up 1 base and J gave up 5 bases; unmatched junction bases: 4. This CDR3 reads CASSIATGVTEAFF. The CDR3 DNA sequence: TGTGCCAGTAGTATAGCCACAGGGGTGACTGAAGCTTTCTTT.

This clone is a singleton in its sample. For the CDR3, the DNA is TGTGCCAGCAGCCCGGACAGGTCCTATGGCTACACCTTC. It yields the protein CASSPDRSYGYTF. The chain uses TRBV7-2 and TRBJ1-2; 7 bases are shared with TRBD1. The CDR3 sequence is 13 residues long. CDR1 is SGHTA, CDR2 FQGNSA, per germline. The V gene end was trimmed by 5 bases and the J gene end by 4 bases; junction bases not matched to a gene: 4.

V usage is TRBV6-5 and J usage is TRBJ2-7; 8 bases are shared with TRBD1. The V segment lost 4 bases and the J segment 1 base; nucleotides outside the gene matches: 6. In germline, CDR1 is MNHEY, CDR2 SVGAGI. The CDR3 loop spans 15 amino acids. The CDR3: CASSWGTGSSYEQYF. The CDR3 bases are TGTGCCAGCAGTTGGGGGACAGGTTCTTCCTACGAGCAGTACTTC.

The chain is built from TRBV19 and TRBJ1-1, with TRBD1 matching over 9 bases. J was trimmed by 5 bases and V by 5 bases; bases with no gene match: 6. Germline V CDR1 and CDR2: LNHDA, SQIVND (reference sequence). The CDR3 has 14 residues. CDR3 amino acids: CASSFDRGGTEAFF. CDR3 bases: TGTGCCAGTAGTTTCGACAGGGGGGGGACTGAAGCTTTCTTT.

V gene TRBV4-2 combines with J gene TRBJ1-1; unclear D gene. Trimming pared 2 bases from V and 3 bases from J, leaving 13 bases between. This CDR3 spans 15 amino acids. Germline V gives CDR1 LGHNA, CDR2 YNFKEQ. The CDR3 DNA follows: TGTGCCAGCAGCCAATCCCGGGAGAAGCACACTGAAGCTTTCTTT. It is translated as CASSQSREKHTEAFF.

The gene calls are TRBV19 and TRBJ1-5; 8 nucleotides line up with TRBD1. The V segment lost 10 bases and the J segment 2 bases; nucleotides outside the gene matches: 4. The germline V gene has CDR1 LNHDA and CDR2 SQIVND (reference sequence). There are 13 residues in the CDR3. The CDR3 loop reads CATKDRGNQPQHF. The CDR3 DNA follows: TGTGCCACTAAGGACAGGGGCAATCAGCCCCAGCATTTT.

This chain connects TRBV20-1 to TRBJ1-4; D not certain. The CDR3 is 11 residues long. From germline, CDR1 is DFQATT and CDR2 SNEGSKA (reference sequence). Trimming shortened V by 4 bases and J by 10 bases, and 10 bases separated the two germline ends. The CDR3 loop is CSAIWAGKLFF. DNA of the CDR3: TGCAGTGCTATCTGGGCGGGAAAACTGTTTTTT.

This clone was counted only a few times. The rearrangement uses TRBV5-5 and TRBJ2-1, with 8 nucleotides matching TRBD2. This CDR3 spans 15 amino acids. Trimming removed 5 bases from V and 7 bases from J; junction bases left unmatched: 11. Germline lookup yields CDR1 SGHKS and CDR2 YYEKEE (reference sequence). The CDR3 region has the DNA TGTGCCAGCAGTACCCCAAGGTCTAGCGGGAATGAGCAGTTCTTC. Amino acids: CASSTPRSSGNEQFF.

This clone was seen a single time. This sequence joins TRBV6-5 and TRBJ2-4, with a weak D call TRBD1 (5 bases). This CDR3 region has 13 residues. Germline V lookup: CDR1 MNHEY, CDR2 SVGAGI. V dropped 6 bases and J dropped 8 bases, with 14 bases sitting between them. CDR3 sequence: CASRSPGIDIQYF. The CDR3, as DNA: TGTGCCAGCAGGTCCCCAGGGATTGACATTCAGTACTTC.

The chain carries TRBV30 and TRBJ1-1; possible D gene TRBD1, 5 bases. CDR1 and CDR2 (germline): GTSNPN, SVGIG (reference sequence). The CDR3 totals 13 residues. Trimming removed 2 bases at V and 5 bases at J, with 12 bases between. The CDR3 region has the DNA TGTGCCTGGAGTTCATCCGGGGGGACTGAAGCTTTCTTT. Translation: CAWSSSGGTEAFF.

CDR3 DNA: TGCGCCAGCAGGCTAGCGGGAGAGGGGAGTGAGCAGTACTTC. The encoded protein is CASRLAGEGSEQYF. J is TRBJ2-7 and V is TRBV5-1; 10 bases fit TRBD2. The V gene end was trimmed by 5 bases and the J gene end by 7 bases; junction bases not matched to a gene: 9. The CDR3 covers 14 residues. Looked up from germline, CDR1 is SGHRS and CDR2 is YFSETQ.

This rearrangement joins TRBV9 to TRBJ2-1; 12 nucleotides align to TRBD2. Per germline, CDR1 SGDLS and CDR2 YYNGEE. Trimming at V came to 0 bases and at J to 8 bases, leaving 6 bases not matched to a gene. The CDR3 is 16 amino acids. For the CDR3, the DNA is TGTGCCAGCAGCGTAGGAGCCCTAGCGGGAGGGGATGAGCAGTTCTTC. Protein product: CASSVGALAGGDEQFF.

The chain joins TRBV19 to TRBJ2-7; 9 bases fit TRBD1. CDR1 and CDR2 (germline): LNHDA, SQIVND (reference sequence). Trimming removed 5 bases from V and 6 bases from J; junction bases left unmatched: 5. The length of the CDR3 is 13 residues. CDR3 in DNA: TGTGCCAGTAGTGAACAGGGGGCGGGCGAGCAGTACTTC. Protein sequence: CASSEQGAGEQYF.

The chain links TRBV7-2 to TRBJ2-5; D may be TRBD1 (5 bases). Gene TRBJ2-7 matches the end of the DNA better, so the J call may be wrong. The CDR3 spans 15 residues. The germline V gene has CDR1 SGHTA and CDR2 FQGNSA. The CDR3: CASSLVFARVAEQYF. CDR3 DNA: TGTGCCAGCAGCTTAGTCTTTGCCAGGGTAGCCGAGCAGTACTTC.

This clone was detected only a few times. The genes are TRBV2 and TRBJ1-2; 8 positions agree with TRBD1. CDR3 length equals 12 residues. Germline loops: CDR1 SNHLY, CDR2 FYNNEI. V lost 6 bases to trimming and J lost 5 bases; unmatched junction nucleotides: 2. In nucleotides, the CDR3 is TGTGCCAGCAGGGACAGGGATTATGGCTACACCTTC. Amino acids: CASRDRDYGYTF.

This clone was found a few times. The chain recombines TRBV11-2 with TRBJ2-5, with TRBD1 matching over 8 bases. V gave up 4 bases and J gave up 1 base; unmatched junction bases: 8. Per germline, CDR1 SGHAT and CDR2 FQNNGV. The CDR3 has 16 amino acids. The CDR3 nucleotides are TGTGCCAGCAGCTCAGGGGGCCGTGGCATCCAAGAGACCCAGTACTTC. The encoded protein is CASSSGGRGIQETQYF.

This chain joins TRBV19 and TRBJ1-1, with TRBD1 matching over 8 bases. The CDR3 has 15 amino acids. CDR1 is LNHDA, CDR2 SQIVND, per germline (reference sequence). With 5 bases clipped from V and 0 bases from J, the junction kept 5 bases outside the gene matches. For the CDR3, the DNA is TGTGCCAGTAGTCTAAGACAGGGGCTGAACACTGAAGCTTTCTTT. This gives the protein CASSLRQGLNTEAFF. The variable domain in full, with the rest retrieved from reference TRBV19 and TRBJ1-1, is DGGITQSPKYLFRKEGQNVTLSCEQNLNHDAMYWYRQDPGQGLRLIYYSQIVNDFQKGDIAEGYSVSREKKESFPLTVTSAQKNPTAFYLCASSLRQGLNTEAFFGQGTRLTVV.

This chain connects TRBV7-2 to TRBJ1-3, with a possible D match to TRBD1 (6 bases). The V and J ends lost 4 bases and 2 bases respectively, with 9 bases between them. The length of the CDR3 is 14 residues. Germline lookup yields CDR1 SGHTA and CDR2 FQGNSA. The CDR3 loop is CASSYGTPGNTIYF. The CDR3 nucleotides are TGTGCCAGCAGCTACGGGACACCTGGAAACACCATATATTTT.

The chain uses TRBV15 and TRBJ2-5; D may be TRBD1 (5 bases). Per germline, CDR1 LNHNV and CDR2 YYDKDF (reference sequence). V was cut by 1 base and J by 4 bases, with 13 bases left in between. This CDR3 contains 15 residues. For the CDR3, the DNA is TGTGCCACCAGCAGAGTTCGTCAGGGCGCAGAGACCCAGTACTTC. It translates to CATSRVRQGAETQYF.